One T cell receptor (beta chain) is described in this entry. The data are from a study of blood T cell repertoires in COVID-19. On the study more broadly: Acute and convalescent COVID-19 specimens originated in the United States, Italy and Spain.

Germline trimming cut 2 bases from V and 6 bases from J; bases unmatched to any gene: 7. CDR1 is MDHEN and CDR2 is SYDVKM in the germline V gene. CDR3 size: 15 residues. A Seattle source enrolled patients during active infection and followed them longitudinally. Original methodology: The authors estimated nucleated cell counts from reference gene primer amplification. Sequenced by immunoSEQ multiplex PCR; TCRdb stores in-frame clones only, minus some. V and J calls and clone size are those listed in that table; D and trimming were worked out from the DNA. The sample records fewer than 350,000 clones, 65% to 90% being singletons.

The sequenced sample was peripheral blood. The receptor was isolated from a woman between 65 and 79 years old with COVID-19, enrolled during active disease. V usage is TRBV28 and J usage is TRBJ2-4; TRBD2 matches 7 bases. CDR3 residues: CASSLGGVGANIQYF. In DNA form, the CDR3 reads TGTGCCAGCAGTTTAGGGGGGGTCGGGGCAAACATTCAGTACTTC. Together with reference TRBV28 and TRBJ2-4, the CDR3 gives the full variable domain: DVKVTQSSRYLVKRTGEKVFLECVQDMDHENMFWYRQDPGLGLRLIYFSYDVKMKEKGDIPEGYSVSREKKERFSLILESASTNQTSMYLCASSLGGVGANIQYFGAGTRLSVL.